The 17 T cell receptor beta chains given below trace back to one sample, sequenced in a study of blood T cell repertoires in COVID-19. Assay: immunoSEQ multiplex PCR; the TCRdb copy retains only in-frame clones and omits some. Among some 190,000 clones, about 85% were seen once, and the ten largest hold around 1.2%. What was sequenced was peripheral blood. The origin of the receptors is a man aged 25 to 40 with acute or convalescent COVID-19.

The CDR3 DNA is TGTGCCTGGAGTGTACACGGGGGTCGTCAGTACTTC. Its translation is CAWSVHGGRQYF. V gene TRBV30 combines with J gene TRBJ2-7; tentatively, D is TRBD2 (6 bases). V shed 0 bases and J shed 10 bases, with 13 bases lying between them. Germline V lookup: CDR1 GTSNPN, CDR2 SVGIG (reference sequence). The CDR3 extends over 12 amino acids.

The chain employs TRBV9 and TRBJ1-1, with D possibly TRBD1 on 6 matching bases. V was cut by 0 bases and J by 1 base, with 13 bases left in between. The CDR3 runs 16 residues. Germline CDR1 and CDR2: SGDLS and YYNGEE. CDR3 sequence reads: CASSVGIGQTNTEAFF. The CDR3 DNA sequence: TGTGCCAGCAGCGTAGGTATTGGACAGACGAACACTGAAGCTTTCTTT.

The rearrangement links TRBV4-2 to TRBJ1-6; 9 nucleotides agree with TRBD1. The V segment lost 4 bases and the J segment 4 bases; nucleotides outside the gene matches: 11. Germline values: CDR1 LGHNA, CDR2 YNFKEQ. The CDR3 has 18 amino acids. DNA for the CDR3: TGTGCCAGCAGCCCCCGCCCGGGACAGGGAAATTATAATTCACCCCTCCACTTT. Protein sequence: CASSPRPGQGNYNSPLHF.

The gene calls are TRBV20-1 and TRBJ1-6; a possible D gene is TRBD1 (6 bases). V was clipped by 3 bases and J by 6 bases, with 18 bases between them. CDR1 and CDR2 (germline): DFQATT, SNEGSKA (reference sequence). This CDR3 has 16 amino acids. CDR3 loop: CSASSPGAGGNSPLHF. The CDR3 DNA sequence: TGCAGTGCTAGTAGTCCAGGGGCCGGCGGTAATTCACCCCTCCACTTT.

The chain carries TRBV5-5 and TRBJ2-1; TRBD1 might be the D (5 bases). Germline V lookup: CDR1 SGHKS, CDR2 YYEKEE (reference sequence). V was shortened by 3 bases and J by 16 bases, with 20 bases between the two germline ends. The CDR3 is 13 amino acids. CDR3 sequence: CASSSGLSREFFF. Written as DNA, the CDR3 is TGTGCCAGCAGCTCGGGTCTGTCCAGGGAATTCTTCTTC.

V is TRBV6-2 or TRBV6-3 and J is TRBJ2-7; maybe TRBD2 (6 bases). The V and J ends lost 2 bases and 3 bases respectively, with 17 bases between them. The CDR3 runs to 16 residues. The V gene's germline CDR1 is MNHEY and CDR2 SVGEGT. The CDR3 here is CASSYPGGPKYYEQYF. The CDR3 region has the DNA TGTGCCAGCAGTTACCCCGGGGGACCGAAATACTACGAGCAGTACTTC.

This CDR3 is CATSGGQGAVLSAGANVLTF. In DNA form, the CDR3 reads TGTGCCACCAGTGGCGGACAGGGGGCGGTACTTTCAGCTGGGGCCAACGTCCTGACTTTC. V is TRBV24-1 and J is TRBJ2-6, with 11 bases aligning to TRBD1. The V and J ends lost 5 bases and 2 bases, in that order; junction bases with no gene match: 13. The CDR3 is 20 amino acids. Germline V CDR1 and CDR2: KGHDR, SFDVKD.

The chain has TRBV27 and TRBJ2-3; a weak D match, TRBD1 (6 bases). V lost 7 bases and J 4 bases, leaving 15 bases between the germline ends. This CDR3 region has 14 residues. Germline V gene data show CDR1 as MNHEY and CDR2 as SMNVEV (reference sequence). CDR3: CASMALGAADTQYF. Written as DNA, the CDR3 is TGTGCCAGCATGGCTTTGGGGGCCGCAGATACGCAGTATTTT.

V usage is TRBV6-5 and J usage is TRBJ2-3; the D is unclear. V was shortened by 0 bases and J by 5 bases, with 6 bases between the two germline ends. This CDR3 contains 13 residues. Germline values: CDR1 MNHEY, CDR2 SVGAGI. The CDR3 DNA reads TGTGCCAGCAGTTACTCATGGAGAGATACGCAGTATTTT. This gives the protein CASSYSWRDTQYF.

The rearrangement uses TRBV27 and TRBJ2-7; 7 bases are shared with TRBD1. This CDR3 contains 14 residues. V gave up 1 base and J gave up 6 bases; unmatched junction bases: 6. Germline V gene data show CDR1 as MNHEY and CDR2 as SMNVEV (reference sequence). CDR3 region: CASSLWGQPTEQYF. The CDR3 nucleotides read TGTGCCAGCAGTTTATGGGGACAGCCTACCGAGCAGTACTTC.

The rearrangement uses TRBV28 and TRBJ1-6; D is possibly TRBD1 (6 bases). CDR1 is MDHEN and CDR2 is SYDVKM in the germline V gene. This CDR3 region has 17 residues. Trimming pared 4 bases from V and 2 bases from J, leaving 15 bases between. The CDR3 bases are TGTGCCAGCAGTTCAAGGTTAAAGGGGGCCTATAATTCACCCCTCCACTTT. This encodes CASSSRLKGAYNSPLHF.

The rearrangement uses TRBV5-1 and TRBJ1-3; 7 positions match TRBD1. This CDR3 is 14 amino acids long. J was trimmed by 4 bases and V by 6 bases; bases with no gene match: 7. Per the germline V gene, CDR1 is SGHRS and CDR2 is YFSETQ. CDR3 loop: CASTLDREGNTIYF. The CDR3 DNA sequence: TGCGCCAGCACCTTAGACAGGGAAGGAAACACCATATATTTT.

The chain combines TRBV21-1 with TRBJ1-2; the listed D gene, TRBD1, was not tested against the DNA. TRBV21-1 is flagged as a pseudogene. The CDR3 consists of 12 residues. CDR3 protein: CASPRKPHGYTF. As DNA, the CDR3 is TGTGCCAGCCCCAGGAAACCCCATGGCTACACCTTC.

The chain uses TRBV6-4 and TRBJ1-1; D ambiguous. The CDR3 has 13 amino acids. Trimming removed 3 bases from V and 4 bases from J, with 9 bases in between. In germline, CDR1 is MRHNA, CDR2 SNTAGT. This chain's CDR3 is CASSESVSTEAFF. CDR3 sequence (DNA): TGTGCCAGCAGTGAATCGGTAAGCACTGAAGCTTTCTTT.

The J gene is TRBJ2-7, the V gene TRBV4-1; 10 bases line up with TRBD2. V shed 0 bases, J shed 8 bases, and the junction held 7 bases outside the gene matches. The CDR3 covers 15 residues. Germline V gene sequence: CDR1 MGHRA, CDR2 YSYEKL. CDR3 coding DNA: TGCGCCAGCAGCCAAGATACTAGCGGGGCCCTTCAGCAGTACTTC. Translation gives CASSQDTSGALQQYF.

This chain connects TRBV28 to TRBJ2-7; 7 nucleotides line up with TRBD1. V was clipped by 1 base and J by 4 bases; unmatched bases: 7. The CDR3 covers 15 residues. Germline V gene data show CDR1 as MDHEN and CDR2 as SYDVKM. The CDR3, as DNA: TGTGCCAGCAGTTTATCCCGACAGGGATGGTACGAGCAGTACTTC. Translating it yields CASSLSRQGWYEQYF.

In DNA, the CDR3 is TGTGCCAGCAGCTTGGGGGACAGGATCTCTGGAAACACCATATATTTT. Protein product: CASSLGDRISGNTIYF. The chain recombines TRBV5-4 with TRBJ1-3; 8 positions match TRBD1. Germline-derived CDR1 and CDR2 are SGHNT and YYREEE (reference sequence). The length of the CDR3 is 16 residues. The V and J ends lost 0 bases and 0 bases, in that order; junction bases with no gene match: 2.